This T cell receptor beta chain was recovered during a study of T cell changes during pregnancy in multiple sclerosis. Trimming took 9 bases from V and 11 from J, leaving 11 bases between them. CDR3 length: 11 amino acids. Germline values: CDR1 SEHNR, CDR2 FQNEAQ (reference sequence). Clones were read by immunoSEQ multiplex PCR, and TCRdb kept only the in-frame ones, dropping some. This sample has about 97,000 clones, with 90% found just once. This chain joins TRBV7-9 and TRBJ1-6; no reliable D call. This receptor was obtained from a female donor in good health, enrolled as a control in a pregnancy study. The sample was peripheral blood, taken in the second trimester of pregnancy. CDR3 amino acids: CASSSEAPLHF. The DNA for the CDR3 is TGTGCCAGTAGTAGTGAGGCACCCCTCCACTTT. Full variable domain (remainder filled in from reference TRBV7-9 and TRBJ1-6): DTGVSQNPRHKITKRGQNVTFRCDPISEHNRLYWYRQTLGQGPEFLTYFQNEAQLEKSRLLSDRFSAERPKGSFSTLEIQRTEQGDSAMYLCASSSEAPLHFGNGTRLTVT.